This T cell receptor beta chain was observed in a study of shared clonotypes between healthy human individuals. In the authors' workflow: With immunoSEQ giving junction-only sequences and no quality scores, filtering differed. Clones were read by immunoSEQ multiplex PCR, and TCRdb kept only the in-frame ones, dropping some. That table supplies the V and J calls and clone size; D and trimming were determined from the DNA. The table has a few million clones, approximately 94% seen once. CD4+ cells yielded CD45RA+ naive and CD45RA-negative memory subsets. In this sample, this clone turned up once. This CDR3 spans 16 amino acids. With 1 base removed from V and 1 base from J, the gap between germline ends came to 11 bases. CDR1 and CDR2 from the germline V gene are MNHEY and SMNVEV (reference sequence).

Sequencing used naive CD4+ T cells sorted from blood. Documented subset: CD45RA+ positively selected. The sequence came from a man younger than 35 in good health. The chain carries TRBV27 and TRBJ1-5; D not resolved. CDR3 nucleotide sequence: TGTGCCAGCAGTTTATTCGGGGTAAAGAGCAATCAGCCCCAGCATTTT. It codes for CASSLFGVKSNQPQHF.